These 14 T cell receptor beta chains were sequenced from one sample in a study of blood T cell repertoires in COVID-19. Sequencing used immunoSEQ multiplex PCR; TCRdb keeps in-frame clones, though not all of them. The repertoire has 350,000 to 500,000 clones, approximately 90% of them found once; the top ten carry 0.8% to 0.9%. Sample: peripheral blood. Receptors were obtained from a man in his late teens or twenties with COVID-19, enrolled during active disease.

The chain is built from TRBV4-1 and TRBJ2-7, with TRBD1 identical over 7 bases. Trimming took 2 bases from V and 3 from J; bases not matched to a gene: 10. The CDR3 runs to 16 residues. The V gene's germline CDR1 is MGHRA and CDR2 YSYEKL. This chain's CDR3 is CASSQNSGRTGYEQYF. Here the CDR3 DNA reads TGCGCCAGCAGCCAAAATTCTGGAAGGACAGGCTACGAGCAGTACTTC.

The rearrangement uses TRBV19 and TRBJ1-2; D unclear. Trimming left V 10 bases short and J 0 bases short, with 12 bases between. The CDR3 extends over 13 amino acids. Germline CDR1 and CDR2: LNHDA and SQIVND (reference sequence). CDR3 sequence (DNA): TGTGCCACCCGGCGGGATTCTAACTATGGCTACACCTTC. Protein product: CATRRDSNYGYTF.

The chain recombines TRBV10-2 with TRBJ2-7; TRBD1 matches 9 bases. This CDR3 contains 14 residues. V lost 8 bases and J lost 2; bases outside the gene matches: 7. The V gene's germline CDR1 is WSHSY and CDR2 SAAADI. This CDR3 is CASGGQGPTYEQYF. In nucleotides, the CDR3 is TGCGCCAGCGGAGGACAGGGGCCAACCTACGAGCAGTACTTC.

The V gene is TRBV7-9, the J gene TRBJ1-3; 8 bases align to TRBD1. This CDR3 comprises 16 residues. Germline assignment: CDR1 SEHNR and CDR2 FQNEAQ (reference sequence). J lost 0 bases, V lost 5 bases, and 6 bases had no gene match. DNA for the CDR3: TGTGCCAGCAGCAGACCGGGACAGGTCTCTGGAAACACCATATATTTT. This translates into CASSRPGQVSGNTIYF.

The V call is TRBV5-1, the J call TRBJ1-4; D remains unclear. The CDR3 length is 15 residues. Germline loops: CDR1 SGHRS, CDR2 YFSETQ. The ends were cut back, 9 bases at V and 10 bases at J, with 25 bases in the middle. CDR3 DNA: TGCGCCACTAACGACTCGGGGTTAATACGGGGAAAACTGTTTTTT. This encodes CATNDSGLIRGKLFF.

This chain connects TRBV5-1 to TRBJ2-7; 8 nucleotides match TRBD1. This CDR3 contains 15 residues. V trimming: 0 bases; J trimming: 1 base; junction bases outside the gene matches: 3. Germline-derived CDR1 and CDR2 are SGHRS and YFSETQ. This chain's CDR3 is CASSLGQGASYEQYF. CDR3 coding DNA: TGCGCCAGCAGCTTGGGGCAGGGGGCATCCTACGAGCAGTACTTC.

CDR3 nucleotides: TGTGCCAGCAGTGGGGGACAGGGGCCCTACGAGCAGTACTTC. The encoded protein is CASSGGQGPYEQYF. The chain uses TRBV27 and TRBJ2-7; 10 bases agree with TRBD1. This CDR3 has 14 residues. CDR1 and CDR2 from the germline V gene are MNHEY and SMNVEV (reference sequence). Trimming took 5 bases from V and 2 from J; bases not matched to a gene: 3.

The chain recombines TRBV27 with TRBJ1-4; possible D gene TRBD1, 5 bases. CDR1 is MNHEY and CDR2 is SMNVEV in the germline V gene (reference sequence). The CDR3 length is 14 residues. V lost 1 base and J lost 4, with 7 bases in between. CDR3 loop: CASSLLGGNEKLFF. CDR3 coding DNA: TGTGCCAGCAGTTTATTGGGGGGTAATGAAAAACTGTTTTTT. The entire variable domain, with the rest obtained from reference TRBV27 and TRBJ1-4, is as follows: EAQVTQNPRYLITVTGKKLTVTCSQNMNHEYMSWYRQDPGLGLRQIYYSMNVEVTDKGDVPEGYKVSRKEKRNFPLILESPSPNQTSLYFCASSLLGGNEKLFFGSGTQLSVL.

The rearrangement uses TRBV3-1 (or the pseudogene TRBV3-2) and TRBJ2-7; 11 nucleotides align to TRBD2. Germline values: CDR1 LGHDT, CDR2 YNNKEL (reference sequence). V shed 1 base, J shed 4 bases, and the junction held 12 bases outside the gene matches. CDR3 length: 18 amino acids. CDR3 nucleotide sequence: TGTGCCAGCAGCCAAGGTCTGGGACTAGCGGCCATCCTTTACGAGCAGTACTTC. Protein: CASSQGLGLAAILYEQYF.

The rearrangement uses TRBV27 and TRBJ2-1, with TRBD1 matching 7 bases. CDR3 length equals 15 residues. V trimming: 4 bases; J trimming: 2 bases; junction bases outside the gene matches: 5. Germline CDR1 reads MNHEY; CDR2 reads SMNVEV (reference sequence). The CDR3 spells CASSYRGYAYNEQFF. The CDR3, as DNA: TGTGCCAGCAGTTACAGGGGTTATGCCTACAATGAGCAGTTCTTC.

The chain has TRBV11-3 and TRBJ2-4; weak D call: TRBD1 (6 bases). The CDR3 has 15 amino acids. Germline V lookup: CDR1 SGHNT, CDR2 YENEEA. V lost 5 bases and J lost 2, with 13 bases in between. CDR3: CASSPPQGPKNIQYF. The CDR3 DNA is TGTGCCAGCAGCCCGCCACAGGGACCCAAAAACATTCAGTACTTC.

The V call is TRBV7-6, the J call TRBJ2-3; 9 positions agree with TRBD1. Germline V gene data show CDR1 as SGHVS and CDR2 as FNYEAQ. The CDR3 length is 15 residues. Trimming took 6 bases from V and 3 from J; bases not matched to a gene: 7. This CDR3 is CASRLQGALTDTQYF. The CDR3 nucleotides read TGTGCCAGCAGATTACAGGGGGCGCTGACAGATACGCAGTATTTT.

V gene TRBV28 combines with J gene TRBJ2-2; no clear D gene. The V gene lost 4 bases and the J gene lost 2 bases, with 5 bases spanning the gap. CDR3 length: 13 residues. CDR1 is MDHEN, CDR2 SYDVKM, per germline. CDR3 in DNA: TGTGCCAGCAGTTCCTCTAACACCGGGGAGCTGTTTTTT. It is translated as CASSSSNTGELFF.

The genes are TRBV12-5 and TRBJ2-1; D possibly corresponds to TRBD2 (5 bases). This CDR3 region has 11 residues. Trimming shortened V by 7 bases and J by 7 bases, and 8 bases separated the two germline ends. Per germline, CDR1 LGHNT and CDR2 FRNRAP. In DNA, the CDR3 is TGTGCTAGTGTTGAGGGTAATGAGCAGTTCTTC. Its protein is CASVEGNEQFF. The full variable domain, its missing parts supplied by reference TRBV12-5 and TRBJ2-1, is DARVTQTPRHKVTEMGQEVTMRCQPILGHNTVFWYRQTMMQGLELLAYFRNRAPLDDSGMPKDRFSAEMPDATLATLKIQPSEPRDSAVYFCASVEGNEQFFGPGTRLTVL.